These T cell receptor beta chains were read from a single sample in a study of PD-1 blockade in mismatch repair-deficient tumors. Method: immunoSEQ multiplex PCR; TCRdb's copy keeps in-frame clones and lacks some. The profile shows about 51,000 clones, around 85% of them singletons. Source: peripheral blood, taken 20 weeks after starting pembrolizumab. These receptor sequences come from an adult with mismatch repair-deficient cancer. Both conserved end residues are part of each CDR3.

J gene,V gene,CDR3 protein
TRBJ2-7,TRBV19,CASTSSRESALQYF
TRBJ1-2,TRBV11-1,CASSLAQGDGYTF
TRBJ1-1,TRBV19,CASSMDAGTGVNTEAFF
TRBJ1-2,TRBV5-4,CASSLGVGAHYGYTF
TRBJ1-3,TRBV19,CASSIEAGAISGNTIYF
TRBJ1-2,TRBV11-2,CASSFWFGIGYTF
TRBJ2-2,TRBV9,CASSGPTSGSYTGELFF
TRBJ2-1,TRBV5-6,CASSLNNEQFF
TRBJ2-6,TRBV28,CAVGNRGPGANVLTF
TRBJ2-5,TRBV5-1,CASSLENSGHETQYF
TRBJ1-5,TRBV30,CAWSQQGGNQPQHF
TRBJ2-1,TRBV12-5,CASGLVANNEQFF
TRBJ1-1,TRBV7-9,CASSPSGSMTEAFF
TRBJ2-7,TRBV7-9,CASSLSSGTGLQYF
TRBJ2-7,TRBV2,CASSQSGYEQYF
TRBJ1-4,TRBV5-6,CASSLRSGGGEKLFF
TRBJ2-5,TRBV18,CASSPPVLTQETQYF
TRBJ1-1,TRBV30,CAWSPQGVWNTEAFF
TRBJ2-7,TRBV6-5,CASRRPGATYEQYF
TRBJ2-7,TRBV4-1,CASSYSGTGEYEQYF
TRBJ2-2,TRBV7-9,CASSLEVNTGELFF
TRBJ1-1,TRBV11-3,CASSLLAGHRIVAFF
TRBJ2-7,TRBV15,CATSDANRDPLRYEQYF
TRBJ2-1,TRBV27,CASSSSGRGEQFF
TRBJ1-3,TRBV7-8,CASSLVATGTAGNTIYF
TRBJ2-1,TRBV2,CASRLGLAGPNEQFF
TRBJ2-7,TRBV5-4,CASSRPTSGSYEQYF
TRBJ1-4,TRBV18,CASSRGQAGNEKLFF
TRBJ2-3,TRBV7-3,CASSLLGSSDTQYF
TRBJ1-1,TRBV9,CASSHRAGNTEAFF
TRBJ1-1,TRBV2,CASSVDRVNTEAFF
TRBJ2-1,TRBV29-1,CSVGQWALNNEQFF
TRBJ2-1,TRBV6-5,CASSLGEANEQFF
TRBJ2-3,TRBV30,CAWRIGYTDTQYF
TRBJ2-7,TRBV7-3,CASSLAKLAGSEQYF
TRBJ2-7,TRBV9,CASNSGRAAYEQYF
TRBJ2-2,TRBV19,CASRNGVANTGELFF
TRBJ1-2,TRBV9,CASSVTGGEYGYTF
TRBJ2-7,TRBV5-1,CASSDGQGPREQYF
TRBJ1-2,TRBV30,CAWRGDRDDYGYTF
TRBJ1-1,TRBV11-3,CASSLARGFNTEAFF
TRBJ2-3,TRBV18,CASSPGTNADTQYF
TRBJ1-1,TRBV14,CASSHGPRKAFF
TRBJ1-1,TRBV30,CAWFPPRAPNTEAFF
TRBJ2-1,TRBV7-9,CASSPDRDRGIGEQFF
TRBJ2-7,TRBV7-2,CASSLREQYF
TRBJ2-1,TRBV29-1,CSVSGGQYNEQFF
TRBJ2-7,TRBV5-6,CASSLLGRREQYF
TRBJ1-1,TRBV6-5,CASSRGQNTEAFF
TRBJ2-7,TRBV7-2,CASSLELGVGFSSYEQYF
TRBJ1-4,TRBV18,CASTRQGAATNEKLFF
TRBJ1-2,TRBV28,CASGGGSNYGYTF
TRBJ2-7,TRBV6-5,CASSYSVGSGTYEQYF
TRBJ2-7,TRBV10-1,CASSDSPGTACHEQYF
TRBJ1-2,TRBV29-1,CSVRDEEGDGYTF
TRBJ1-2,TRBV12-5,CASGPPGWGNYGYTF
TRBJ1-1,TRBV10-1,CASSESPGDVEAFF